This T cell receptor (beta chain) is from a study of immune heterogeneity within non-small cell lung tumors. Study-wide context: Tumor histology was classified as squamous cell carcinoma in 4 cases, non-squamous carcinoma in about 10 and not otherwise specified in 1. Study results and limitations: In tumor regions, T-cell clonality showed a moderate but significant correlation with local tumor mutational burden (R approximately 0.34). The study found identical dominant CDR3 beta clonotypes recurring across tumor sites within a patient, alongside site-unique high-frequency clones.

Genomic DNA from bulk tumor acted as the template, and 600 ng was loaded per sample. Far-apart biopsies, several per primary tumor, were taken during surgery. Patients had untreated, newly diagnosed non-small cell lung cancer and underwent curative surgery. Everyone who gave samples had just been diagnosed with non-small cell lung cancer and was having surgery with curative intent. The germline gives CDR1 DFQATT, CDR2 SNEGSKA (reference sequence). The CDR3 is made up of 17 amino acids. It was a multiplex PCR that amplified TCR beta CDR3, with 32 V and 13 J primers. TCRdb re-called the multiplex PCR reads through MiXCR, storing one row per CDR3 protein. The sample contains tens of thousands of distinct CDR3 sequences, less than 35% of which appear only once. To note about this clonotype: The target antigen is unknown. An end of the junction differs from the germline gene, which may be a read error.

The sequence derives from a man in his forties with non-small cell lung cancer. The gene calls are TRBV20-1 and TRBJ2-5, with 10 bases that match TRBD2. Sequencing input: lung tumor tissue. As DNA, the CDR3 is TGCAGTTCTAGAGATCCCAGGGCTAGCGGGAGTCCGAGGACCCAGTACTTC. Translating it yields CSSRDPRASGSPRTQYF.